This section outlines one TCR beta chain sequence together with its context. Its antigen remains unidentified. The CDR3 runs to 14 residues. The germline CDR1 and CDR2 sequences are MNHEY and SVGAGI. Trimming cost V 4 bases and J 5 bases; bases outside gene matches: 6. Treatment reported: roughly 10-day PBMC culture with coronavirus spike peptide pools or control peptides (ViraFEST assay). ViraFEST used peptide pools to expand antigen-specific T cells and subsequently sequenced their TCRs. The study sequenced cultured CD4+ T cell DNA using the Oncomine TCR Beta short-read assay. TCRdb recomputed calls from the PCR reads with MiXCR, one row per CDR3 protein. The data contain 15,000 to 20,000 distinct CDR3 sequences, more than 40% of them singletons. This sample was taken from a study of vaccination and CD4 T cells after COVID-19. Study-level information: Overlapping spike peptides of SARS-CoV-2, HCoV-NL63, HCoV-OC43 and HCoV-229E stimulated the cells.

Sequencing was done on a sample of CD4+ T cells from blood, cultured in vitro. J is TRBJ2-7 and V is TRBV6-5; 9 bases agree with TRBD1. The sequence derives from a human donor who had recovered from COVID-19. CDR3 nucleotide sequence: TGTGCCAGCAGTTGGGACAGGGTAAAGGACGAGCAGTACTTC. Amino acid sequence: CASSWDRVKDEQYF.